This is a list of T cell receptor beta chains from one sample in a study of T cell responses to AZD1222 COVID-19 vaccine. Clones were read by immunoSEQ multiplex PCR, and TCRdb kept only the in-frame ones, dropping some. The data contain under 200,000 clones, over 85% of them singletons. The sample was peripheral blood, taken 28 days after the second dose of the MenACWY control vaccine. The receptors shown here come from an adult who received the MenACWY meningococcal vaccine as a control. Both conserved end residues are part of each CDR3. The D gene is left open where the match is weak. Not every row has a clone size; where given, it reads once, few, many or a size class.

D	size	V	J	CDR3	DNA
TRBD1	-	TRBV20-1	TRBJ2-7	CSADRDREQYF	TGCAGTGCTGACAGGGATCGCGAGCAGTACTTC
TRBD1	-	TRBV5-1	TRBJ1-3	CASSSRDRGNTIYF	TGCGCCAGCAGCTCACGGGACAGGGGAAACACCATATATTTT
TRBD2	-	TRBV18	TRBJ2-1	CASSPQVPRGYNEQFF	TGTGCCAGCTCACCACAGGTCCCGCGGGGGTACAATGAGCAGTTCTTC
-	few	TRBV7-8	TRBJ1-6	CASSLGKGDSPLHF	TGTGCCAGCAGCTTAGGAAAGGGGGATTCACCCCTCCACTTT
TRBD1	-	TRBV27	TRBJ1-5	CASGLQGAGQPQHF	TGTGCCAGCGGATTACAGGGGGCGGGTCAGCCCCAGCATTTT
-	-	TRBV11-3	TRBJ2-3	CASSYHTDTQYF	TGTGCCAGCAGCTACCACACAGATACGCAGTATTTT
-	-	TRBV5-1	TRBJ1-6	CATRRDMGAETLHF	TGCGCCACCAGGCGCGATATGGGGGCCGAGACCCTCCACTTT
TRBD1	-	TRBV30	TRBJ1-6	CASRRTGADSPLHF	TGTGCCTCGAGACGGACAGGGGCCGATTCACCCCTCCACTTT
-	-	TRBV6-4	TRBJ1-1	CASSVDPWSEAFF	TGTGCCAGCAGTGTTGACCCGTGGTCTGAAGCTTTCTTT
-	-	TRBV5-1	TRBJ2-7	CASSADRREQYF	TGCGCCAGCAGCGCCGACAGACGGGAGCAGTACTTC
TRBD1	-	TRBV25-1	TRBJ1-1	CASSEYGTANTEAFF	TGTGCCAGCAGTGAATATGGGACAGCGAACACTGAAGCTTTCTTT
TRBD2	-	TRBV10-2	TRBJ2-3	CASSQAGRTDTQYF	TGCGCCAGCTCCCAAGCGGGGCGCACAGATACGCAGTATTTT
-	once	TRBV2	TRBJ2-1	CASNSEFNEQFF	TGTGCCAGCAACAGCGAGTTCAATGAGCAGTTCTTC
-	-	TRBV7-9	TRBJ1-1	CASSLESGVGAFF	TGTGCCAGCAGCTTAGAATCGGGGGTTGGAGCTTTCTTT
-	-	TRBV6-1	TRBJ2-5	CASSDILNAGETQYF	TGTGCCAGCAGTGACATTTTAAACGCAGGGGAGACCCAGTACTTC
-	-	TRBV7-2	TRBJ1-1	CASSLAHGGHGAFF	TGTGCCAGCAGCTTAGCTCATGGAGGACACGGAGCTTTCTTT
TRBD2	-	TRBV5-8	TRBJ2-3	CASSLGVGTRSDTQYF	TGTGCCAGCAGCTTGGGAGTAGGGACTAGATCAGATACGCAGTATTTT
-	-	TRBV24-1	TRBJ2-7	CATSDSPNFGGMQYF	TGTGCCACCAGTGATTCCCCAAATTTTGGGGGGATGCAGTACTTC
TRBD2	-	TRBV4-3	TRBJ2-3	CASSQDRLAVSTDTQYF	TGCGCCAGCAGCCAAGATCGACTAGCGGTTAGCACAGATACGCAGTATTTT
-	-	TRBV5-1	TRBJ1-3	CASSLEAGTNSGNTIYF	TGCGCCAGCAGCTTGGAGGCAGGGACTAATTCAGGAAACACCATATATTTT
-	-	TRBV15	TRBJ2-4	CATSSYGPGKKNIQYF	TGTGCCACCAGCAGTTACGGGCCAGGGAAGAAAAACATTCAGTACTTC
-	-	TRBV10-3	TRBJ1-6	CAISESGPPGGYNSPLHF	TGTGCCATCAGTGAGTCGGGGCCCCCGGGAGGCTATAATTCACCCCTCCACTTT
TRBD1	-	TRBV2	TRBJ1-4	CASSESPDRVNEKLFF	TGTGCCAGCAGTGAGTCCCCCGACAGGGTTAATGAAAAACTGTTTTTT
-	-	TRBV25-1	TRBJ2-2	CASRPTGNTGELFF	TGTGCCAGCAGGCCGACAGGGAACACCGGGGAGCTGTTTTTT
-	-	TRBV5-4	TRBJ1-1	CASSFATPASSARAFF	TGTGCCAGCAGCTTTGCCACTCCTGCCAGTTCGGCCAGGGCTTTCTTT
TRBD1	-	TRBV28	TRBJ1-1	CASRSLGQGGTEAFF	TGTGCCAGCAGGTCCCTCGGACAGGGGGGCACTGAAGCTTTCTTT
-	-	TRBV5-1	TRBJ2-1	CASSLQGWLNNEQFF	TGCGCCAGCAGCTTACAGGGTTGGCTTAACAATGAGCAGTTCTTC
-	once	TRBV28	TRBJ2-1	CASSPSWNEQFF	TGTGCCAGCAGTCCCAGCTGGAATGAGCAGTTCTTC
TRBD2	-	TRBV29-1	TRBJ2-1	CSVPTSGRIDEQFF	TGCAGCGTACCAACTAGCGGGAGAATCGATGAGCAGTTCTTC
-	-	TRBV11-2	TRBJ2-3	CASSLTTDTQYF	TGTGCCAGCAGCCTAACGACAGATACGCAGTATTTT
-	-	TRBV7-2	TRBJ1-5	CASSSRGSHQPQHF	TGTGCCAGCAGCTCCCGGGGGTCCCATCAGCCCCAGCATTTT
-	-	TRBV19	TRBJ2-2	CASSISRGNTGELFF	TGTGCCAGTAGTATCAGCAGGGGGAACACCGGGGAGCTGTTTTTT
TRBD1	-	TRBV7-8	TRBJ1-3	CASSLGTGTGNTIYF	TGTGCCAGCAGCTTAGGGACAGGGACTGGAAACACCATATATTTT
-	-	TRBV5-1	TRBJ1-6	CASSEDSTNSPLHF	TGCGCCAGCAGTGAGGACAGCACCAATTCACCCCTCCACTTT
-	once	TRBV6-5	TRBJ1-5	CASSRPEGNQPQHF	TGTGCCAGCAGCCGACCGGAGGGAAATCAGCCCCAGCATTTT
-	-	TRBV6-2/TRBV6-3	TRBJ1-2	CASSHERYGYTF	TGTGCCAGCAGTCACGAACGATATGGCTACACCTTC
-	-	TRBV29-1	TRBJ2-2	CSVGRGIENTGELFF	TGCAGCGTTGGAAGGGGAATTGAGAACACCGGGGAGCTGTTTTTT
TRBD1	-	TRBV6-1	TRBJ1-6	CASSGRTGGTSLHNSPLHF	TGTGCCAGCAGTGGTCGGACAGGGGGAACCAGCTTACATAATTCACCCCTCCACTTT
TRBD1	-	TRBV18	TRBJ1-2	CASSGQGAGYGYTF	TGTGCCAGCTCAGGACAGGGGGCAGGCTATGGCTACACCTTC
-	-	TRBV14	TRBJ2-5	CASSQEEFRREETQYF	TGTGCCAGCAGCCAAGAGGAGTTTCGCAGGGAAGAGACCCAGTACTTC
TRBD1	-	TRBV20-1	TRBJ2-5	CSASEPGQLQETQYF	TGCAGTGCTAGTGAACCGGGACAGCTCCAAGAGACCCAGTACTTC
TRBD1	-	TRBV19	TRBJ1-2	CASRPGQHNYGYTF	TGTGCCAGTCGACCGGGACAGCATAACTATGGCTACACCTTC
-	-	TRBV6-2/TRBV6-3	TRBJ2-7	CASSLQVRVRSYEQYF	TGTGCCAGCAGCCTTCAGGTGCGGGTCCGCTCCTACGAGCAGTACTTC
-	-	TRBV21-1	TRBJ1-2	CASSKDRGIPYGYTF	TGTGCCAGCAGCAAAGATCGGGGAATTCCTTATGGCTACACCTTC
TRBD1	few	TRBV28	TRBJ1-6	CASTKTGGHSPLHF	TGTGCCAGCACCAAGACAGGGGGGCATTCACCCCTCCACTTT
TRBD2	-	TRBV7-6	TRBJ2-2	CASSLAQTSDAGELFF	TGTGCCAGCAGCTTAGCGCAGACTAGCGACGCCGGGGAGCTGTTTTTT
-	-	TRBV27	TRBJ2-1	CASSFFEGGNEQFF	TGTGCCAGCAGTTTCTTTGAGGGAGGCAATGAGCAGTTCTTC
-	-	TRBV5-6	TRBJ2-6	CASSLWWPPSAGANVLTF	TGTGCCAGCAGCTTGTGGTGGCCGCCAAGCGCCGGGGCCAACGTCCTGACTTTC
-	-	TRBV10-3	TRBJ2-1	CAISPPPYNEQFF	TGTGCCATCAGTCCACCGCCCTACAATGAGCAGTTCTTC
-	-	TRBV27	TRBJ2-3	CASSSRGVGRRPTDTQYF	TGTGCCAGCAGTTCAAGGGGGGTCGGGAGAAGACCCACAGATACGCAGTATTTT
-	once	TRBV10-2	TRBJ1-2	CASSSGGSGYTF	TGCGCCAGCAGTTCGGGCGGGTCTGGCTACACCTTC
TRBD1	few	TRBV6-6	TRBJ2-7	CASSNRGRYEQYF	TGTGCCAGCAGTAACAGGGGTCGGTACGAGCAGTACTTC
TRBD1	-	TRBV2	TRBJ1-4	CATQGARNEKLFF	TGTGCCACCCAGGGGGCGAGAAATGAAAAACTGTTTTTT
-	-	TRBV5-1	TRBJ2-3	CASSLPADTQYF	TGCGCCAGCAGCTTGCCAGCGGATACGCAGTATTTT